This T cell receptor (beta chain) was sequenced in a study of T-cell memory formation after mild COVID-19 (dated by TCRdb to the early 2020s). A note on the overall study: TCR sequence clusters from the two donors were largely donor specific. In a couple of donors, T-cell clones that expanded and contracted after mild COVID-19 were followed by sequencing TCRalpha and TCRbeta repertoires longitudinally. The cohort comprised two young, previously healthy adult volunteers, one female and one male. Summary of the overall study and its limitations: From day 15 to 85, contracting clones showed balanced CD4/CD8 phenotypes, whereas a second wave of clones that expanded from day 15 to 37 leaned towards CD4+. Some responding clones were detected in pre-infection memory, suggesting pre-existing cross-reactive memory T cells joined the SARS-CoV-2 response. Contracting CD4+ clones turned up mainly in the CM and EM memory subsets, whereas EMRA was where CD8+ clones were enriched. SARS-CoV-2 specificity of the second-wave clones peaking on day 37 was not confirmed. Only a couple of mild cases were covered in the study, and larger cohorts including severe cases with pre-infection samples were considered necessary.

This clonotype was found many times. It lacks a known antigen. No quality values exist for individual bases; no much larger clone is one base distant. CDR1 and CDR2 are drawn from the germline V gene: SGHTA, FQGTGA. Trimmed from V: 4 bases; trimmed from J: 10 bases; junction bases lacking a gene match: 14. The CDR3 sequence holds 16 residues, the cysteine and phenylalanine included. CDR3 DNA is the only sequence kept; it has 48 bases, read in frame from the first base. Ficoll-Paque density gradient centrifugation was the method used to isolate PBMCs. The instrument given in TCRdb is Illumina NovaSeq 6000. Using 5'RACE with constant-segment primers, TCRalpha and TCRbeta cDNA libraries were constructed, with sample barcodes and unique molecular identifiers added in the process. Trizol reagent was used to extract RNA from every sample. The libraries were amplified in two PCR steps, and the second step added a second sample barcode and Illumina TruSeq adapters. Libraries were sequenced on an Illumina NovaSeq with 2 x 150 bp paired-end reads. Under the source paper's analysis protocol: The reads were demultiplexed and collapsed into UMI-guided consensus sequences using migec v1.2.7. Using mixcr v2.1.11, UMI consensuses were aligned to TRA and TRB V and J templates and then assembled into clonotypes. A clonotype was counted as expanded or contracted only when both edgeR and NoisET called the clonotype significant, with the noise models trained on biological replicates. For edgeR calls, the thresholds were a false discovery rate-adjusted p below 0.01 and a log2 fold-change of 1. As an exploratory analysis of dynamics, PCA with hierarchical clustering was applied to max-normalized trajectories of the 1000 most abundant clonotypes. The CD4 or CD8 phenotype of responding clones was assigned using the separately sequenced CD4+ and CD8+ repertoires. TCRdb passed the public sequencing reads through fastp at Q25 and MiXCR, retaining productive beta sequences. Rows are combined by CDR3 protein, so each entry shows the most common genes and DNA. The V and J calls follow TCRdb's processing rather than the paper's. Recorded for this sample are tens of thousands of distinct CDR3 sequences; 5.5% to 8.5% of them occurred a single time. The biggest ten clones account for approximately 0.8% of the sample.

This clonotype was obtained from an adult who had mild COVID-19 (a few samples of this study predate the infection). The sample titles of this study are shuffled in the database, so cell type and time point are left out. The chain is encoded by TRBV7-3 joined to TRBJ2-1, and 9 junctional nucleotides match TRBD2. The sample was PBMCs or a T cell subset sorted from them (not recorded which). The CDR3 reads CASSSGGGLAFKEQFF. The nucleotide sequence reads TGTGCCAGCAGCTCGGGAGGGGGACTAGCATTTAAGGAGCAGTTCTTC.